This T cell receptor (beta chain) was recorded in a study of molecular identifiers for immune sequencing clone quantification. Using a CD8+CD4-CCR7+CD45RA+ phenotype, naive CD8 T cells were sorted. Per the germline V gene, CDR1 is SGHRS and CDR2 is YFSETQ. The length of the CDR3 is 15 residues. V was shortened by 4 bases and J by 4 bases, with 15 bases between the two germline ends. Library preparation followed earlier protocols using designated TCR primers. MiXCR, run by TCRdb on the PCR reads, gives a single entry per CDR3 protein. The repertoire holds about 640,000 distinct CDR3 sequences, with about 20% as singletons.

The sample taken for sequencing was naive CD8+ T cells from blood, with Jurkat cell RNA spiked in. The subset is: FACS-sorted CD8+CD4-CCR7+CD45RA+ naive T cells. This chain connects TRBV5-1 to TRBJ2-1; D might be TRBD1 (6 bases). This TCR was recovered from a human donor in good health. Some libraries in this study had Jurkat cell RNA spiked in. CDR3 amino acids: CASSAGDIFYNEQFF. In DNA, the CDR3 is TGCGCCAGCAGCGCTGGGGACATATTTTACAATGAGCAGTTCTTC.